This TCR beta chain was sequenced for a study of T cells in localized non-small cell lung cancer. Sequencing used immunoSEQ multiplex PCR; TCRdb keeps in-frame clones, though not all of them. The table shows around 1,700 clones, with roughly a fifth occurring only once. Deletions cut 7 bases from V and 0 bases from J, with 7 bases between. The CDR3 length is 13 residues. In germline, CDR1 is LNHDA, CDR2 SQIVND (reference sequence). The chain uses TRBV19 and TRBJ1-5; maybe TRBD1 (5 bases). This TCR derives from a man between 40 and 75 years old with stage III lung adenocarcinoma. The source was lung tumor tissue, collected before any cancer treatment. For the CDR3, the DNA is TGTGCCAGTAATGGGGGTAGCAATCAGCCCCAGCATTTT. Its translation: CASNGGSNQPQHF.